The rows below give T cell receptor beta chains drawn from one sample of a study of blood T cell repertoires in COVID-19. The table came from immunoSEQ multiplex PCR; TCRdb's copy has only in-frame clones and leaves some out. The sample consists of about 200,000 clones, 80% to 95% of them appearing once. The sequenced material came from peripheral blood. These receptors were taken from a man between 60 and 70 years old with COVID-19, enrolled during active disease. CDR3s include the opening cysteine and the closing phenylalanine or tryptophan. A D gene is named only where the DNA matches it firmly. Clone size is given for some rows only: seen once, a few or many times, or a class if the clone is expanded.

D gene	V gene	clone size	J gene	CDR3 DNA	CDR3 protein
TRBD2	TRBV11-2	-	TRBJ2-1	TGTGCCAGTAGGCAACTCGGAGGACAGCGGGGGGGGTTTAATGAGCAGTTCTTC	CASRQLGGQRGGFNEQFF
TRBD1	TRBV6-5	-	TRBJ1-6	TGTGCCAGCAGTACCAGGACAGGGGGTTCACCCCTCCACTTT	CASSTRTGGSPLHF
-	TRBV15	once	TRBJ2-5	TGTGCCACCAGCAGAGATCATTATTCGGGGCAGTACTTC	CATSRDHYSGQYF
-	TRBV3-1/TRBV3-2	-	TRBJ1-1	TGTGCCAGCAGCTCTACGACAGGGAACACTGAAGCTTTCTTT	CASSSTTGNTEAFF
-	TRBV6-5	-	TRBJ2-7	TGTGCCAGCAGTAAGCAGGCCTCTGAGTGGTCCGAGCAGTACTTC	CASSKQASEWSEQYF
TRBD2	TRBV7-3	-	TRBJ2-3	TGTGCCAGCAGCTTAATGCCTAGCGGGATAAGAGATACGCAGTATTTT	CASSLMPSGIRDTQYF
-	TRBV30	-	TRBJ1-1	TGTGCCTGGAGTGGACAGCTGGGGACTGAAGCTTTCTTT	CAWSGQLGTEAFF
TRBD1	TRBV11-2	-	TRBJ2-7	TGTGCCAGCAGCCCTCCCCCCTCCGGGACAGGGGTCGGGGAGCAGTACTTC	CASSPPPSGTGVGEQYF
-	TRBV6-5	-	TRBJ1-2	TGTGCCAGCAATCCCGACAGAAGGAACTATGGCTACACCTTC	CASNPDRRNYGYTF
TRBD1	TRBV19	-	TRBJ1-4	TGTGCCAGTAGTCCATCCCGGGACAGGGTACAAAAACTGTTTTTT	CASSPSRDRVQKLFF
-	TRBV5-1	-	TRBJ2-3	TGCGCCAGCAGCTCGACAACAGGGACAGATACGCAGTATTTT	CASSSTTGTDTQYF
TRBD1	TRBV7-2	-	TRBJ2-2	TGTGCCAGCAGCTTAGCTTCCAGGACAGGGAACACCGGGGAGCTGTTTTTT	CASSLASRTGNTGELFF
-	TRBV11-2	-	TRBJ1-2	TGTGCCAGCAGCGGTGGGGCAGGGGCGCTAAGTTACTATGGCTACACCTTC	CASSGGAGALSYYGYTF
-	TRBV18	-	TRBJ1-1	TGTGCCAGCTCACGAAAGCCCACTCAGGGGCAGAACACTGAAGCTTTCTTT	CASSRKPTQGQNTEAFF
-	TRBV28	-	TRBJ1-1	TGTGCCAGCAGTGCCAGACAGTATGAAGCTTTCTTT	CASSARQYEAFF
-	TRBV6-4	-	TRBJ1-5	TGTGCCAGCAGTGAACTCTTGGGGGGACCCCAGCATTTT	CASSELLGGPQHF
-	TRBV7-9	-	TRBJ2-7	TGTGCCAGCAGCCCCAATCCCGGTCGATCTACCTACGAGCAGTACTTC	CASSPNPGRSTYEQYF
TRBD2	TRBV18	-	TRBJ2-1	TGTGCCAGCTCACCACCAAGGCGGGGGGCTTACAATGAGCAGTTCTTC	CASSPPRRGAYNEQFF
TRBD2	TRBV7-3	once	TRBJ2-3	TGTGCCAGCAGCGTTAGCGGGAGGGCCGATACGCAGTATTTT	CASSVSGRADTQYF
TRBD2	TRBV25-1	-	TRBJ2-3	TGTGCCAGCAGCTACCGCACTAGCGGGGTTAGCACAGATACGCAGTATTTT	CASSYRTSGVSTDTQYF
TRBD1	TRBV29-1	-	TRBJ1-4	TGCAGCGTTGGACAGGGGACTGCAACTAATGAAAAACTGTTTTTT	CSVGQGTATNEKLFF
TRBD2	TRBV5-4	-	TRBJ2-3	TGTGCCAGCAGCTCCGGGACTAGCGGACCTAGCACAGATACGCAGTATTTT	CASSSGTSGPSTDTQYF
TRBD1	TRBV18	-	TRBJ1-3	TGTGCCAGCTCACTGGGGACAGTTTCCTCTGGAAACACCATATATTTT	CASSLGTVSSGNTIYF
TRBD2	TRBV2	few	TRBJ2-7	TGTGCCAGCAGTACCGCCAGCGGGGGCCCCTACGAGCAGTACTTC	CASSTASGGPYEQYF
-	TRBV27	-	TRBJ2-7	TGTGCCAGCAGGGGAGGGGGTTACGAGCAGTACTTC	CASRGGGYEQYF
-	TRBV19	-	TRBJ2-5	TGTGCCAGTAAGGTGGCGACGCTAGCCCAAGAGACCCAGTACTTC	CASKVATLAQETQYF
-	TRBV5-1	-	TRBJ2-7	TGCGCCAGCAGCTTGATGTCCGTTCCTTCCTACGAGCAGTACTTC	CASSLMSVPSYEQYF
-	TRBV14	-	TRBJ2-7	TGTGCCAGCAGCAGAGCCCAGGGGGGAGAAGCTTTCTACGAGCAGTACTTC	CASSRAQGGEAFYEQYF
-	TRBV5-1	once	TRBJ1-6	TGCGCCAGCAGAGGAGGGCCCACTAATTCACCCCTCCACTTT	CASRGGPTNSPLHF
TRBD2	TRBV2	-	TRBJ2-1	TGTGCCAGCATCGGCCTAGCGGGGGCCCTCTACAATGAGCAGTTCTTC	CASIGLAGALYNEQFF
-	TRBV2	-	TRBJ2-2	TGTGCCAGCAGTGTTGGGCACCTGAACACCGGGGAGCTGTTTTTT	CASSVGHLNTGELFF
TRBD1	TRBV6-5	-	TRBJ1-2	TGTGCCAGCAGAATACAGGGGACGGTGTATGGCTACACCTTC	CASRIQGTVYGYTF
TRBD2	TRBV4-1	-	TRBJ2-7	TGCGCCAGCAGCCAAGGCCCGGGACTAGCGGGACCCCCCTACGAGCAGTACTTC	CASSQGPGLAGPPYEQYF
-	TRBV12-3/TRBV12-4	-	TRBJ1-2	TGTGCCAGCAGTTCCCCAGATGGCTACACCTTC	CASSSPDGYTF
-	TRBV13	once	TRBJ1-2	TGTGCCAGCAGCTCGCCGGACAGTGCACTCGGGGAGGGCTACACCTTC	CASSSPDSALGEGYTF
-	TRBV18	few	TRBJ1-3	TGTGCCAGCTCACCGAGGGGTTCACAGGGACCGATGAACACCATATATTTT	CASSPRGSQGPMNTIYF
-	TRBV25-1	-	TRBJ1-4	TGTGCCAGCAGAGGACAGCCGAGGGGTGAAAAACTGTTTTTT	CASRGQPRGEKLFF
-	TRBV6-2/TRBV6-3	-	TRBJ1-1	TGTGCCAGCAGTTACGGCCGTTCTGAAGCTTTCTTT	CASSYGRSEAFF
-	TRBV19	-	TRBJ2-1	TGTGCCAGTAGTATGGGAGTTACCGAGCAGTTCTTC	CASSMGVTEQFF
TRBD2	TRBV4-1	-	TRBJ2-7	TGCGCCAGCAGCCCCCGCGCGGGGGGCGTTTTTGAGCAGTACTTC	CASSPRAGGVFEQYF
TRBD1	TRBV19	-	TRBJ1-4	TGTGCCAGTAGTACACGGGACAGGAATGAAAAACTGTTTTTT	CASSTRDRNEKLFF
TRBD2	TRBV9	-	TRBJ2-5	TGTGCCAGCAGCGTTACAGCGGGAGGAGAGACCCAGTACTTC	CASSVTAGGETQYF
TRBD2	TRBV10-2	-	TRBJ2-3	TGCGCCAGCATCGCGGGAGGCACAGATACGCAGTATTTT	CASIAGGTDTQYF
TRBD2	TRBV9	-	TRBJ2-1	TGTGCCAGCAGCGTGCTAGCGGGAGGACCGAACCTAGGGAATGAGCAGTTCTTC	CASSVLAGGPNLGNEQFF
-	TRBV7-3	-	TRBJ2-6	TGTGCCAGCAGCCGGTCTGGGGCCAACGTCCTGACTTTC	CASSRSGANVLTF